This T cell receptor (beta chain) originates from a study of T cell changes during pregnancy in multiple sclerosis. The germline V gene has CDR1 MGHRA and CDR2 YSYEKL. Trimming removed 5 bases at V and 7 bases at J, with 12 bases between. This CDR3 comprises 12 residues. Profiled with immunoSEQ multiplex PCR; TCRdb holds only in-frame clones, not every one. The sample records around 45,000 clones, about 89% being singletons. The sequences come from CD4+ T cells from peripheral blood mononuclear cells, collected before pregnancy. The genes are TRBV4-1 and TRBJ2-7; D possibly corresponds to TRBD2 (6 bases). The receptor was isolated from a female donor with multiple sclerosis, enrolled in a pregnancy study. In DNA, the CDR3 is TGCGCCAGCAGCTCAGGCGGGGTGGAGCAGTACTTC. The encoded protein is CASSSGGVEQYF.